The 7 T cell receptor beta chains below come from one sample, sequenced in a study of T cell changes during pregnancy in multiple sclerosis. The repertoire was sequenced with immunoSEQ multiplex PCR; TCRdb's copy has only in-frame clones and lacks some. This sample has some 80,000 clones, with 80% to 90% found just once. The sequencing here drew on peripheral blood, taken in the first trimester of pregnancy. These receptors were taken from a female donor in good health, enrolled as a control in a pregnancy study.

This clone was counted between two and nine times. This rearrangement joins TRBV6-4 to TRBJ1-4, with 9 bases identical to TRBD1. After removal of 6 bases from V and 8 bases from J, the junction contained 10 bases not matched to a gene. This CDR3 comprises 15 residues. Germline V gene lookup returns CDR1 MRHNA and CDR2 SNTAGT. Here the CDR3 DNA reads TGTGCCAGCAGCCAACAGACAGGGGGTGAAGAAAAACTGTTTTTT. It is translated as CASSQQTGGEEKLFF.

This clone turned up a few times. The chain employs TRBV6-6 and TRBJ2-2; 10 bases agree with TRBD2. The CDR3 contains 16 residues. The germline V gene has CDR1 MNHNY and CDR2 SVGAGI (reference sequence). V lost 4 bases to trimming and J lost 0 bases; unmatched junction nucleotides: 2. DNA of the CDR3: TGTGCCAGCAGTTTTAGCGGGGGGCCGAACACCGGGGAGCTGTTTTTT. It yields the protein CASSFSGGPNTGELFF.

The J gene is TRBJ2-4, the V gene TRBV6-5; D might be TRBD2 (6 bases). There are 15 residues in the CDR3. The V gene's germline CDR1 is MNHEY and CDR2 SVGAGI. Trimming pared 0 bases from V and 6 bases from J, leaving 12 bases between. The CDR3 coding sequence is TGTGCCAGCAGTTACTCGGAGGGTCCGGTAAACATTCAGTACTTC. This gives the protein CASSYSEGPVNIQYF.

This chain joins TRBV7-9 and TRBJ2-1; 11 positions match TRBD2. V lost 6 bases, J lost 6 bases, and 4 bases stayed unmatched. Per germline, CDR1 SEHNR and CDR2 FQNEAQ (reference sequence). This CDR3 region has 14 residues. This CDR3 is CASRNSGRANEQFF. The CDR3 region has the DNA TGTGCCAGCAGGAATAGCGGGAGGGCCAATGAGCAGTTCTTC.

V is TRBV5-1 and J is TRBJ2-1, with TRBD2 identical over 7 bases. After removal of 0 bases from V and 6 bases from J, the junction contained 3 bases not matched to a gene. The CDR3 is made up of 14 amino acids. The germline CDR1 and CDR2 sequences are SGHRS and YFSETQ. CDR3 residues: CASSLGTSFNEQFF. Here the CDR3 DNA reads TGCGCCAGCAGCTTGGGGACTAGTTTCAATGAGCAGTTCTTC.

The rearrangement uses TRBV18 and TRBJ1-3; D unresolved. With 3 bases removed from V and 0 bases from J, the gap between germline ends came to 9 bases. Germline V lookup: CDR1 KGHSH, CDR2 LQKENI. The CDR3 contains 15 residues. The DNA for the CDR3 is TGTGCCAGCTCACCTGAAGCTCGCTCTGGAAACACCATATATTTT. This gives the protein CASSPEARSGNTIYF.

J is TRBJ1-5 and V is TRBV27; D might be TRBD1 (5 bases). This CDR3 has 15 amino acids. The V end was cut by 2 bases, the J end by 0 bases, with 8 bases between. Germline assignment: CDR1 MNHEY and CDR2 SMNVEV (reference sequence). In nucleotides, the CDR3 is TGTGCCAGCAGTTTACAGGGTTATAGCAATCAGCCCCAGCATTTT. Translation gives CASSLQGYSNQPQHF.